This section outlines one T cell receptor beta chain sequence together with its context. Its antigen is not identified. Template switching added a universal primer site, and cDNA bore unique molecular identifiers. A single record per CDR3 protein comes from TCRdb applying MiXCR to the 5' RACE reads. The sample consists of hundreds of thousands of distinct CDR3 sequences, under 9% of them appearing once. Losses at the gene ends were 0 bases for V and 5 bases for J; bases not matched to a gene: 8. Germline V gene sequence: CDR1 SGDLS, CDR2 YYNGEE. CDR3 size: 16 residues. These data are taken from a study of identical twins. Overall study results and limits: Findings came from cross-sectional statistics, without long-term follow-up of donors.

These same data were also listed under a study on yellow fever vaccine responses in identical twins.

The TCR comes from a woman aged 18 to 35 in good health. The chain recombines TRBV9 with TRBJ2-1; 7 bases line up with TRBD1. Sequencing was performed on PBMCs. For the CDR3, the DNA is TGTGCCAGCAGCGTAGCTCCAGGGGGTGTGAACAATGAGCAGTTCTTC. It yields the protein CASSVAPGGVNNEQFF.